Detailed here is one T cell receptor beta chain. The data derive from a study of blood T cell repertoires in COVID-19. Across the study: COVID-19 samples, acute and convalescent, were from the United States, Italy and Spain.

Source study methods: Estimated nucleated cell counts came from reference gene primer amplification. Clones were sequenced by immunoSEQ multiplex PCR, and TCRdb holds only the in-frame ones, with some missing. The V and J calls and the clone size are those of that table, but D and trimming were determined from the DNA. The repertoire consists of under 250,000 clones, with more than 75% occurring once and the leading ten covering roughly 5.1%. Patients in Seattle were enrolled during active infection, then followed longitudinally. Sequenced sample: peripheral blood. The receptor was derived from an older woman with COVID-19, enrolled during active disease.

The CDR3 spells CASSEGATPREKLFF. Here the CDR3 DNA reads TGTGCCAGCAGTGAAGGGGCCACACCAAGGGAAAAACTGTTTTTT. The chain has TRBV2 and TRBJ1-4; D not resolved. The V end was cut by 1 base, the J end by 8 bases, with 14 bases between. The CDR3 consists of 15 residues. Germline loops: CDR1 SNHLY, CDR2 FYNNEI.